What follows describes a single TCR beta chain. The antigen is not known. The CDR3 extends over 12 amino acids. CDR1 and CDR2 from the germline V gene are SEHNR and FQNEAQ (reference sequence). Trimming took 6 bases from V and 12 from J, leaving 14 bases between them. The source of the sample is a study of cytomegalovirus exposure and HLA in healthy donors. Study-level points and caveats: Common viral pathogens (according to a later analysis) appeared linked to several of the most significant clusters. When a later analysis compared HLA-associated TCR beta chains with equally common others, the HLA-associated chains turned out to be more clonally expanded and to have lower generation probabilities.

A multiplex PCR was run with 60 Vbeta primers and 13 Jbeta primers. The method was immunoSEQ multiplex PCR; TCRdb's version includes in-frame clones alone and lacks a portion of them. The sample has about 130,000 clones. The sequenced material came from PBMCs. The chain has TRBV7-9 and TRBJ1-4, with D uncertain. The TCR sequence derives from a woman aged 40 to 55 in good health and CMV-seronegative. The CDR3 sequence is CASRAGPGELFF. DNA for the CDR3: TGTGCCAGCAGAGCGGGCCCTGGTGAACTGTTTTTT.